The 21 T cell receptor beta chains reported below all come from one sample, sequenced in a study of PD-1 blockade in classical Hodgkin lymphoma. Clones were read by immunoSEQ multiplex PCR, and TCRdb kept only the in-frame ones, dropping some. The sample contains 46,000 or so clones, approximately 70% of which appear only once. Every single patient, without exception, relapsed after autologous stem cell transplantation, and brentuximab vedotin exposure varied. The sequencing used peripheral blood mononuclear cells (PBMCs), collected at baseline. The receptors shown here come from a human donor with classical Hodgkin lymphoma.

This chain uses TRBV5-1 with TRBJ2-3; TRBD2 matches 10 bases. The CDR3 is made up of 16 amino acids. Germline values: CDR1 SGHRS, CDR2 YFSETQ. Trimming took 1 base from V and 3 from J; bases not matched to a gene: 5. CDR3 loop: CASSLRASGGTDTQYF. DNA of the CDR3: TGCGCCAGCAGCTTGAGGGCTAGCGGGGGTACAGATACGCAGTATTTT.

V usage is TRBV5-1 and J usage is TRBJ2-1, with TRBD2 matching 8 bases. Per the germline V gene, CDR1 is SGHRS and CDR2 is YFSETQ. The CDR3 has 15 amino acids. J gave up 8 bases and V 0 bases, and 7 bases lay outside the gene matches. This CDR3 is CASSLDSLAADEQFF. The CDR3 DNA follows: TGCGCCAGCAGCTTGGATTCACTAGCGGCAGATGAGCAGTTCTTC. The complete variable domain, with remaining parts taken from reference TRBV5-1 and TRBJ2-1, reads KAGVTQTPRYLIKTRGQQVTLSCSPISGHRSVSWYQQTPGQGLQFLFEYFSETQRNKGNFPGRFSGRQFSNSRSEMNVSTLELGDSALYLCASSLDSLAADEQFFGPGTRLTVL.

The chain links TRBV5-1 to TRBJ1-6; TRBD1 might be the D (5 bases). The germline CDR1 and CDR2 sequences are SGHRS and YFSETQ. The CDR3 runs to 14 residues. Trimming took 2 bases from V and 7 from J, leaving 10 bases between them. CDR3 in DNA: TGCGCCAGCAGCTTAAGGGGAAGCAATTCACCCCTCCACTTT. This encodes CASSLRGSNSPLHF. Filled out from reference TRBV5-1 and TRBJ1-6, the complete variable domain reads KAGVTQTPRYLIKTRGQQVTLSCSPISGHRSVSWYQQTPGQGLQFLFEYFSETQRNKGNFPGRFSGRQFSNSRSEMNVSTLELGDSALYLCASSLRGSNSPLHFGNGTRLTVT.

The chain has TRBV19 and TRBJ2-3; D not certain. V lost 9 bases to trimming and J lost 2 bases, with 9 bases between them. The CDR3 spans 12 residues. CDR1 LNHDA and CDR2 SQIVND come from the germline V gene (reference sequence). The CDR3: CASRDPTDTQYF. The CDR3 DNA reads as TGTGCCAGCCGCGACCCCACAGATACGCAGTATTTT. The full variable domain, rest sourced from reference TRBV19 and TRBJ2-3, is DGGITQSPKYLFRKEGQNVTLSCEQNLNHDAMYWYRQDPGQGLRLIYYSQIVNDFQKGDIAEGYSVSREKKESFPLTVTSAQKNPTAFYLCASRDPTDTQYFGPGTRLTVL.

V and J are TRBV27 and TRBJ2-2; 8 positions agree with TRBD2. The ends lost 6 bases at V and 0 bases at J; junction bases unmatched: 9. Germline CDR1 is MNHEY and CDR2 is SMNVEV (reference sequence). The CDR3 contains 17 residues. CDR3 loop: CASSYLTSGANTGELFF. CDR3 coding DNA: TGTGCCAGCAGCTATCTTACTAGCGGAGCGAACACCGGGGAGCTGTTTTTT.

The rearrangement joins TRBV7-9 to TRBJ1-2; D might be TRBD1 (5 bases). Germline V lookup: CDR1 SEHNR, CDR2 FQNEAQ (reference sequence). The V end lost 6 bases, the J end lost 4 bases, and 12 bases lay between the germline ends. This CDR3 contains 13 residues. CDR3 region: CASRADTIYGYTF. The CDR3 nucleotides read TGTGCCAGCAGGGCGGACACCATCTATGGCTACACCTTC.

This clone appeared a few times. The CDR3 region is CASSTREQGSNYGYTF. The CDR3 DNA reads as TGTGCCAGCAGTACCCGGGAACAGGGATCTAACTATGGCTACACCTTC. This chain uses TRBV27 with TRBJ1-2; D might be TRBD1 (6 bases). The CDR3 is 16 residues long. CDR1 and CDR2 (germline): MNHEY, SMNVEV (reference sequence). V lost 5 bases to trimming and J lost 0 bases, with 16 bases between them.

The chain couples TRBV19 to TRBJ1-2; D is unclear. This CDR3 comprises 13 residues. From germline, CDR1 is LNHDA and CDR2 SQIVND (reference sequence). V was trimmed by 6 bases and J by 5 bases, leaving 13 bases between them. The CDR3 loop reads CASSYGIRYGYTF. The CDR3 bases are TGTGCCAGTAGCTATGGGATTCGGTATGGCTACACCTTC.

The V gene is TRBV9, the J gene TRBJ1-2; 7 bases fit TRBD1. The CDR3 spans 14 residues. V trimming: 3 bases; J trimming: 2 bases; junction bases outside the gene matches: 4. CDR1 is SGDLS, CDR2 YYNGEE, per germline. CDR3 loop: CASSATGRNYGYTF. CDR3 DNA sequence: TGTGCCAGCAGCGCGACAGGGAGAAACTATGGCTACACCTTC.

The chain is built from TRBV28 and TRBJ2-2, with TRBD2 matching 7 bases. V was clipped by 5 bases and J by 3 bases; unmatched bases: 6. This CDR3 has 15 amino acids. Looked up from germline, CDR1 is MDHEN and CDR2 is SYDVKM. CDR3 protein: CASSLGGTYTGELFF. The DNA for the CDR3 is TGTGCCAGCAGTCTGGGGGGGACCTACACCGGGGAGCTGTTTTTT.

The rearrangement uses TRBV5-1 and TRBJ2-3, with TRBD2 matching 11 bases. This CDR3 is built from 18 residues. V gave up 0 bases and J gave up 2 bases; unmatched junction bases: 8. CDR1 is SGHRS, CDR2 YFSETQ, per germline. The CDR3, as DNA: TGCGCCAGCAGCTTGGGACTAGCGGGACTAAGACACACAGATACGCAGTATTTT. It yields the protein CASSLGLAGLRHTDTQYF.

The rearrangement links TRBV18 to TRBJ1-1; a possible D gene is TRBD1 (5 bases). In germline, CDR1 is KGHSH, CDR2 LQKENI. Trimming shortened V by 5 bases and J by 0 bases, and 7 bases separated the two germline ends. The CDR3 extends over 13 amino acids. The CDR3: CASSIGVNTEAFF. The CDR3 DNA follows: TGTGCCAGCTCAATAGGGGTGAACACTGAAGCTTTCTTT.

The V gene is TRBV6-1, the J gene TRBJ1-1; D is perhaps TRBD1 (6 bases). Germline V gene lookup returns CDR1 MNHNS and CDR2 SASEGT. CDR3 length: 15 amino acids. Trimming took off 2 bases at V and 4 bases at J, with 14 bases between the two ends. CDR3 sequence: CASSELTGLGTEAFF. Written as DNA, the CDR3 is TGTGCCAGCAGTGAACTTACAGGGCTGGGCACTGAAGCTTTCTTT.

V is TRBV27 and J is TRBJ2-5, with a tentative D call TRBD2 (5 bases). Germline assignment: CDR1 MNHEY and CDR2 SMNVEV (reference sequence). Trimming took off 0 bases at V and 1 base at J, with 9 bases between the two ends. The CDR3 extends over 15 amino acids. DNA of the CDR3: TGTGCCAGCAGTTTATCGGGCGGGCCCCAAGAGACCCAGTACTTC. Its protein is CASSLSGGPQETQYF.

This clone was detected a few times. This chain links TRBV6-5 with TRBJ2-2; D is uncertain. CDR3 length equals 15 residues. V dropped 2 bases and J dropped 3 bases, with 10 bases sitting between them. Per germline, CDR1 MNHEY and CDR2 SVGAGI. The CDR3 loop reads CASSYGVDYTGELFF. The DNA for the CDR3 is TGTGCCAGCAGTTACGGGGTAGACTACACCGGGGAGCTGTTTTTT.

This clone came up a few times. V usage is TRBV5-6 and J usage is TRBJ1-2; D uncertain. Germline CDR1 is SGHDT and CDR2 is YYEEEE. The CDR3 consists of 13 residues. V was clipped by 6 bases and J by 4 bases, with 13 bases between them. CDR3 DNA sequence: TGTGCCAGCACCATGGACCCTATCTATGGCTACACCTTC. Residues: CASTMDPIYGYTF.

This chain joins TRBV2 and TRBJ2-7; maybe TRBD1 (6 bases). From germline, CDR1 is SNHLY and CDR2 FYNNEI. The CDR3 runs to 12 residues. Trimming cost V 8 bases and J 2 bases, with 10 bases left between them. This chain's CDR3 is CASDRDTYEQYF. The CDR3 bases are TGTGCCAGCGATCGGGACACCTACGAGCAGTACTTC.

This clone was detected only a few times. The V call is TRBV7-2, the J call TRBJ1-2; D is uncertain. CDR1 and CDR2 from the germline V gene are SGHTA and FQGNSA. Trimming removed 1 base at V and 6 bases at J, with 12 bases between. The CDR3 contains 14 residues. In DNA form, the CDR3 reads TGTGCCAGCAGCTTAGTCGGGGATCATGATGGCTACACCTTC. This codes for CASSLVGDHDGYTF.

CDR3 region: CASSREGTRGEQYF. The CDR3 region has the DNA TGCGCCAGCAGCCGAGAGGGTACGAGGGGCGAGCAGTACTTC. The genes are TRBV4-1 and TRBJ2-7; D may match TRBD1 or TRBD2 (5 bases each). The CDR3 contains 14 residues. Germline CDR1 and CDR2: MGHRA and YSYEKL. V lost 4 bases to trimming and J lost 6 bases, with 16 bases between them.

This rearrangement joins TRBV9 to TRBJ1-2, with a possible D match to TRBD1 (6 bases). The germline V gene has CDR1 SGDLS and CDR2 YYNGEE. This CDR3 contains 15 residues. Trimming pared 0 bases from V and 3 bases from J, leaving 12 bases between. The CDR3 is CASSVEQGGDYGYTF. Written as DNA, the CDR3 is TGTGCCAGCAGCGTAGAACAGGGAGGTGACTATGGCTACACCTTC. Full variable domain (remainder filled in from reference TRBV9 and TRBJ1-2): DSGVTQTPKHLITATGQRVTLRCSPRSGDLSVYWYQQSLDQGLQFLIQYYNGEERAKGNILERFSAQQFPDLHSELNLSSLELGDSALYFCASSVEQGGDYGYTFGSGTRLTVV.

This clone has only a few counts. The gene calls are TRBV25-1 and TRBJ2-1; D is ambiguous. The V gene's germline CDR1 is MGHDK and CDR2 SYGVNS. V gave up 0 bases and J gave up 8 bases, with 14 bases separating them. The CDR3 runs to 15 residues. CDR3 protein: CASSEYSTLLDEQFF. CDR3 DNA sequence: TGTGCCAGCAGTGAATATTCCACCCTTTTGGATGAGCAGTTCTTC.